This T cell receptor (beta chain) was observed in a study of identical twins. Overall study results and limits: The abundant beta clonotypes from cord blood had fewer insertions, and memory repertoires had none of this.

Through template switching, a universal primer site was introduced, and the cDNA contained unique molecular identifiers. TCRdb redid the calling of the 5' RACE reads with MiXCR, one entry per CDR3 protein. The table has some 590,000 distinct CDR3 sequences, 7.5% to 10% seen once. V lost 5 bases and J lost 4, with 6 bases in between. CDR1 MGHDK and CDR2 SYGVNS come from the germline V gene. There are 11 residues in the CDR3. The sample holds many counts of this clonotype. Antigen unknown. A further study also used this sample, focusing on yellow fever vaccine responses in identical twins. As that study records: The T cell response to vaccination in identical twins was reportedly partly convergent and partly personalized.

Sequenced input: PBMCs. V is TRBV25-1 and J is TRBJ2-7; D is unresolved. The receptor was derived from a woman between 18 and 29 years old in good health. In nucleotides, the CDR3 is TGTGCCAGCAGTCCTAAGTACGAGCAGTACTTC. Its protein product is CASSPKYEQYF.